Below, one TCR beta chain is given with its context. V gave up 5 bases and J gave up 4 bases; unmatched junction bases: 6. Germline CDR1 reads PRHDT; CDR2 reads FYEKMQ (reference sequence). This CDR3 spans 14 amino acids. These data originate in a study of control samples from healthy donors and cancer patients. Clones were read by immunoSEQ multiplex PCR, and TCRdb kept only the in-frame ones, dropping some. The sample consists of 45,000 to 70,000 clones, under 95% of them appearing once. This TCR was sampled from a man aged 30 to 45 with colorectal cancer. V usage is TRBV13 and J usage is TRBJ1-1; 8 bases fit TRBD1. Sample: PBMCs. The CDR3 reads CASSRRDRGTEAFF. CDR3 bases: TGTGCCAGCAGCCGGAGAGACAGGGGCACTGAAGCTTTCTTT.